The entry that follows covers one T cell receptor (beta chain) sequence. Its cognate antigen is unknown. The sample belongs to a study of T-cell memory formation after mild COVID-19. Regarding the study as a whole: Later expanders leaned CD4+, whereas clones that contracted between day 15 and 85 were balanced CD4/CD8.

The length of the CDR3 is 15 residues. Trimming pared 1 base from V and 2 bases from J, leaving 12 bases between. The V gene's germline CDR1 is SGHVS and CDR2 FNYEAQ. cDNA libraries for TCR alpha and TCR beta, carrying sample barcodes and UMIs, came from 5'RACE with constant-segment primers. TCRdb recomputed calls from the 5' RACE reads with MiXCR, one row per CDR3 protein. The sample has approximately 570,000 distinct CDR3 sequences, about a sixth seen once. The sequencing sample was made of PBMCs or a T cell subset sorted from them (not recorded which). This clonotype was sampled from an adult woman who had mild COVID-19 (a few samples of this study predate the infection). Cell type and time point are not known. V usage is TRBV7-6 and J usage is TRBJ2-7; either TRBD1 or TRBD2 may supply D (6 bases each). The CDR3 reads CASSLERGRAYEQYF. For the CDR3, the DNA is TGTGCCAGCAGCTTAGAACGGGGGCGCGCCTACGAGCAGTACTTC. The entire variable domain, with the rest obtained from reference TRBV7-6 and TRBJ2-7, is as follows: GAGVSQSPRYKVTKRGQDVALRCDPISGHVSLYWYRQALGQGPEFLTYFNYEAQQDKSGLPNDRFSAERPEGSISTLTIQRTEQRDSAMYRCASSLERGRAYEQYFGPGTRLTVT.